This TCR beta chain is drawn from a study of shared clonotypes between healthy human individuals. This clone was counted once. This CDR3 contains 18 residues. V was pared by 6 bases and J by 0 bases, with 7 bases of the junction left unmatched. Germline loops: CDR1 MNHGY, CDR2 SAAAGT. Repertoires were generated with immunoSEQ multiplex PCR, while TCRdb's copy carries only in-frame clones and drops some. The sample lists 520,000 or so clones, 70% to 80% occurring once. The sample was PBMCs. This sequence joins TRBV6-8 and TRBJ2-1, with 14 bases that match TRBD2. The TCR originated in a woman in her thirties or forties in good health. Some clones in this sample may be carry-over from other donors' samples. DNA of the CDR3: TGTGCCAGCAGCCCAGGACTAGCGGGAGGAAGCTCCTACAATGAGCAGTTCTTC. It specifies CASSPGLAGGSSYNEQFF.